A single T cell receptor beta chain is shown here with its context. Its antigen is unidentified. These data originate in a study of beta chain features in type 1 diabetes. Of the isolated RNA, all was reverse transcribed, and so the sequenced material was expressed TCRB transcripts. Assay used: immunoSEQ multiplex PCR; TCRdb lists only in-frame clones, some missing. The profile shows 240,000 or so clones, 27% of them singletons. Each sorted population was over 95% pure. Findings of the study overall: When VDJ junctions were examined, type 1 diabetes patients showed fewer insertions and more deletions. In all four CD4+ subsets, TCRB CDR3 length was significantly, moderately reduced in type 1 diabetes. Among patients, naive, central memory and Treg TCRB repertoires appeared more similar than among healthy donors.

Germline loops: CDR1 SGHDN, CDR2 FVKESK. The CDR3 covers 15 residues. The V and J ends lost 2 bases and 3 bases respectively, with 13 bases between them. This sequence originates from a man in his thirties or forties in good health. The J gene is TRBJ1-1, the V gene TRBV14; D not resolved. What was sequenced was central memory CD4+ T cells from blood. The CDR3 DNA follows: TGTGCCAGCAGCCAAACCGGCTCTAGCCACACTGAAGCTTTCTTT. Translation: CASSQTGSSHTEAFF.